What follows describes a single T cell receptor (beta chain). The antigen is undetermined. PCR involved 60 Vbeta and 13 Jbeta primers. The protocol was immunoSEQ multiplex PCR, while the TCRdb copy is restricted to in-frame clones and leaves out a portion. Altogether 200,000 to 250,000 clones are present, approximately 81% being singletons, with the ten largest covering around 1.2%. CDR1 is SNHLY, CDR2 FYNNEI, per germline. V lost 4 bases to trimming and J lost 2 bases, with 11 bases between them. The CDR3 runs 14 residues. The data originate from a study of cytomegalovirus exposure and HLA in healthy donors. General study points: Previously analyzed data showed that most TCR beta V segments were productive at a frequency of about 87% or about 30%.

This TCR was sampled from a human donor in good health. Sequences were obtained from PBMCs. The rearrangement links TRBV2 to TRBJ2-5; D gene uncertain. The CDR3 nucleotides read TGTGCCAGCAGTGTGCACCAGTTACAAGAGACCCAGTACTTC. This gives the protein CASSVHQLQETQYF.